Listed below are T cell receptor beta chains from one sample, sequenced in a study of cytomegalovirus exposure and HLA in healthy donors. The method was immunoSEQ multiplex PCR; TCRdb's version includes in-frame clones alone and lacks a portion of them. The sample holds 100,000 to 120,000 clones, about 92% seen once. Material for sequencing was PBMCs. These receptor sequences come from a woman between 18 and 30 years old in good health and CMV-seronegative. CDR3s include the opening cysteine and the closing phenylalanine or tryptophan. Each record gives: D gene, J gene, clone size, V gene, CDR3 protein, CDR3 DNA. D genes are given only for firm matches. Size is omitted from some rows. Given values are once, few, many or a class for expanded clones.

>TRBD1|TRBJ1-2|.|TRBV4-1
CASSARDRGYTF
TGCGCCAGCAGCGCCCGGGACAGAGGCTACACCTTC
>.|TRBJ1-1|.|TRBV5-1
CASSWGPPDPEAFF
TGCGCCAGCAGCTGGGGCCCCCCGGACCCGGAAGCTTTCTTT
>TRBD1|TRBJ1-2|.|TRBV9
CASSESRGQGGYTF
TGTGCCAGCAGCGAGAGTAGGGGACAGGGGGGCTACACCTTC
>TRBD1|TRBJ2-7|.|TRBV27
CASSRDSFFNEQYF
TGTGCCAGCAGTCGGGACAGCTTCTTCAACGAGCAGTACTTC
>.|TRBJ1-5|.|TRBV4-1
CASSPPSRGKLNQPQHF
TGCGCCAGCAGCCCCCCAAGCCGGGGAAAACTCAATCAGCCCCAGCATTTT
>.|TRBJ1-2|.|TRBV28
CASGGGANYGYTF
TGTGCCAGCGGCGGCGGAGCGAACTATGGCTACACCTTC
>.|TRBJ1-2|few|TRBV7-9
CASSPPGTPDGYTF
TGTGCCAGCAGCCCCCCAGGCACCCCCGATGGCTACACCTTC
>.|TRBJ2-7|.|TRBV7-9
CASSLVFGQGYEQYF
TGTGCCAGCAGCTTAGTATTCGGTCAGGGATACGAGCAGTACTTC
>TRBD2|TRBJ2-2|.|TRBV4-2
CASSLGTSGGPRTGELFF
TGTGCCAGCAGCCTCGGGACTAGCGGGGGCCCTAGGACCGGGGAGCTGTTTTTT
>TRBD1|TRBJ1-5|.|TRBV30
CASGQGIQPQHF
TGTGCCTCGGGACAGGGAATTCAGCCCCAGCATTTT
>TRBD2|TRBJ2-7|.|TRBV18
CASSPGLAGAYEQYF
TGTGCCAGCTCACCAGGGCTAGCGGGAGCGTACGAGCAGTACTTC
>.|TRBJ2-3|.|TRBV5-8
CASTRSGAAFPRDTQYF
TGTGCCAGCACCCGCTCAGGGGCTGCGTTCCCCCGGGATACGCAGTATTTT
>.|TRBJ2-7|.|TRBV9
CASSFREGSYEQYF
TGTGCCAGCAGCTTCCGAGAGGGATCCTACGAGCAGTACTTC
>TRBD2|TRBJ2-7|.|TRBV19
CASAGLAGGGQYF
TGTGCCAGTGCCGGACTAGCGGGAGGCGGGCAGTACTTC
>TRBD2|TRBJ2-1|.|TRBV9
CASSVESGSYGEQFF
TGTGCCAGCAGCGTAGAAAGCGGGAGCTATGGTGAGCAGTTCTTC
>.|TRBJ1-5|.|TRBV18
CASSPFEDSNQPQHF
TGTGCCAGCTCACCATTCGAGGATAGCAATCAGCCCCAGCATTTT
>.|TRBJ2-7|.|TRBV21-1
CASSKLILAGTKEQYF
TGTGCCAGCAGCAAATTAATACTAGCGGGAACTAAGGAGCAGTACTTC
>.|TRBJ1-2|few|TRBV7-9
CASSLQGYGYTF
TGTGCCAGCAGCTTACAGGGTTATGGCTACACCTTC
>TRBD1|TRBJ1-5|.|TRBV10-3
CAISADRLAQPQHF
TGTGCCATCAGTGCGGACAGGCTTGCTCAGCCCCAGCATTTT
>.|TRBJ2-2|.|TRBV10-3
CAISELGYLTGGELFF
TGTGCCATCAGTGAGTTGGGGTACCTGACAGGCGGGGAGCTGTTTTTT
>.|TRBJ1-4|.|TRBV19
CASSVRRQFSGEKLFF
TGTGCCAGTAGTGTGCGTCGACAATTCTCAGGTGAAAAACTGTTTTTT
>TRBD1|TRBJ1-5|.|TRBV28
CASSPLGQSRKQDQPQHF
TGTGCCAGCAGCCCCCTGGGACAGTCTAGGAAACAGGATCAGCCCCAGCATTTT
>TRBD2|TRBJ2-7|once|TRBV5-6
CASSLGAAGGGYQYF
TGTGCCAGCAGCTTGGGCGCAGCGGGAGGCGGGTACCAGTACTTC
>.|TRBJ1-5|.|TRBV2
CASSVDAGTHQPQHF
TGTGCCAGCAGTGTAGACGCGGGTACGCATCAGCCCCAGCATTTT
>.|TRBJ1-1|few|TRBV7-2
CASRVQANTEAFF
TGTGCCAGCAGAGTCCAGGCGAACACTGAAGCTTTCTTT
>.|TRBJ1-1|.|TRBV4-1
CASSQPLRGRGGSEAFF
TGCGCCAGCAGCCAGCCCCTTCGGGGCAGGGGTGGGTCTGAAGCTTTCTTT
>TRBD1|TRBJ1-5|few|TRBV30
CAWSRGTGNQPQHF
TGTGCCTGGAGTAGGGGGACAGGGAACCAGCCCCAGCATTTT
>TRBD1|TRBJ1-5|.|TRBV4-2
CASSQDRQGGEPQHF
TGTGCCAGCAGCCAAGATAGGCAGGGGGGAGAGCCCCAGCATTTT
>.|TRBJ2-2|.|TRBV27
CASSLDYGELFF
TGTGCCAGCAGTTTAGACTACGGGGAGCTGTTTTTT
>.|TRBJ1-2|.|TRBV19
CASSPAAVKNYGYTF
TGTGCCAGTAGTCCGGCGGCAGTTAAAAACTATGGCTACACCTTC
>.|TRBJ2-5|.|TRBV18
CASSYSQETQYF
TGTGCCAGCTCATACAGTCAAGAGACCCAGTACTTC
>TRBD1|TRBJ2-1|once|TRBV7-7
CASSLGVRQGGNEQFF
TGTGCTAGCAGCTTAGGGGTCCGACAGGGCGGAAATGAGCAGTTCTTC
>TRBD1|TRBJ1-1|.|TRBV7-9
CASSFELRGRTEAFF
TGTGCCAGCAGCTTTGAATTGAGGGGGCGGACTGAAGCTTTCTTT
>.|TRBJ2-1|.|TRBV5-1
CASSLAARRGSYNEQFF
TGCGCCAGCAGCCTCGCAGCGAGGAGGGGCTCCTACAATGAGCAGTTCTTC
>TRBD1|TRBJ1-1|.|TRBV27
CASRTDRVYTEAFF
TGTGCCAGCAGGACGGACAGGGTCTACACTGAAGCTTTCTTT
>TRBD1|TRBJ1-1|.|TRBV7-9
CASSLGTVGEAFF
TGTGCCAGCAGCCTAGGGACAGTAGGTGAAGCTTTCTTT
>.|TRBJ2-1|.|TRBV28
CASSLIGSPSSNEQFF
TGTGCCAGCAGTTTAATCGGGAGCCCCTCCTCGAATGAGCAGTTCTTC
>TRBD1|TRBJ1-1|.|TRBV30
CAWSGNRGMNTEAFF
TGTGCCTGGAGTGGAAACAGGGGCATGAACACTGAAGCTTTCTTT
>.|TRBJ1-3|.|TRBV13
CASSLGRGQSGNTIYF
TGTGCCAGCAGCTTAGGTCGAGGACAGTCTGGAAACACCATATATTTT
>.|TRBJ1-1|.|TRBV7-2
CASSFRTVIYMNTEAFF
TGTGCCAGCAGCTTTAGGACAGTAATCTACATGAACACTGAAGCTTTCTTT
>.|TRBJ2-3|.|TRBV5-1
CASSEGLTRTDTQYF
TGCGCCAGCAGCGAGGGACTGACGAGGACAGATACGCAGTATTTT
>.|TRBJ2-1|.|TRBV5-1
CASSPVSSADNEQFF
TGCGCCAGCAGCCCGGTAAGTTCGGCGGACAATGAGCAGTTCTTC
>.|TRBJ1-1|.|TRBV5-1
CASSLEGAEAFF
TGCGCCAGCAGCCTGGAAGGGGCTGAAGCTTTCTTT
>.|TRBJ2-3|once|TRBV9
CASSSEGENTDTQYF
TGTGCCAGCAGCTCCGAGGGGGAGAACACAGATACGCAGTATTTT
>TRBD1|TRBJ1-1|.|TRBV2
CASGGTENTEAFF
TGTGCCAGCGGCGGGACAGAGAACACTGAAGCTTTCTTT
>TRBD1|TRBJ1-2|.|TRBV18
CASSPKGQGRDYGYTF
TGTGCCAGCTCACCAAAAGGACAGGGCAGGGACTATGGCTACACCTTC
>TRBD2|TRBJ2-5|.|TRBV11-2
CASSEFKLAGIQETQYF
TGTGCCAGCAGCGAATTCAAACTAGCGGGGATCCAAGAGACCCAGTACTTC
>TRBD1|TRBJ1-3|.|TRBV4-3
CASSQGTGESAGNTIYF
TGCGCCAGCAGCCAAGGTACAGGGGAGAGCGCTGGAAACACCATATATTTT
>TRBD1|TRBJ2-1|.|TRBV6-5
CASTRQGSYNEQFF
TGTGCCAGCACCAGACAGGGGAGTTACAATGAGCAGTTCTTC
>TRBD1|TRBJ1-5|.|TRBV9
CASSSVGDSNQPQHF
TGTGCCAGCAGTTCCGTAGGGGACAGTAATCAGCCCCAGCATTTT
>.|TRBJ2-7|.|TRBV11-3
CASSLGDEQYF
TGTGCCAGCAGCTTAGGAGACGAGCAGTACTTC
>.|TRBJ2-1|.|TRBV6-5
CASTTSRLGDEQFF
TGTGCCAGCACTACCTCTAGACTAGGGGATGAGCAGTTCTTC
>TRBD1|TRBJ1-1|.|TRBV11-2
CASSLGYRGRDTEAFF
TGTGCCAGCAGCTTAGGATACAGGGGGAGGGACACTGAAGCTTTCTTT
>.|TRBJ2-7|.|TRBV5-1
CASSLGSGALLDEQYF
TGCGCCAGCAGCTTGGGTTCAGGGGCCCTCCTGGACGAGCAGTACTTC
>TRBD2|TRBJ2-3|.|TRBV9
CASSVVAGGGDTQYF
TGTGCCAGCAGCGTAGTGGCGGGGGGTGGCGATACGCAGTATTTT